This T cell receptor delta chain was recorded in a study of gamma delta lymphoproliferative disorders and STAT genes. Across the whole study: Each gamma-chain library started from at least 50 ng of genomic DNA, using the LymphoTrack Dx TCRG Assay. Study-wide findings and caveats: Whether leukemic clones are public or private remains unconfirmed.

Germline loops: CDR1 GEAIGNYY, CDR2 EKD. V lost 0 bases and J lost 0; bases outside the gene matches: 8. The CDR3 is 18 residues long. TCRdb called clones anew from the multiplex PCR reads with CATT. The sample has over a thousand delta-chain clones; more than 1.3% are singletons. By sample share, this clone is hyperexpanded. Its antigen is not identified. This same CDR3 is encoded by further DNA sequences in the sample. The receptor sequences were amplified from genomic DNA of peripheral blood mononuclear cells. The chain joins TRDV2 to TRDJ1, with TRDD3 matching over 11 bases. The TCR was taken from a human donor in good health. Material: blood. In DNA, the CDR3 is TGTGCCTGTGACACCGTGTCTGGGGGATACCTGTACACCGATAAACTCATCTTT. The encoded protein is CACDTVSGGYLYTDKLIF.